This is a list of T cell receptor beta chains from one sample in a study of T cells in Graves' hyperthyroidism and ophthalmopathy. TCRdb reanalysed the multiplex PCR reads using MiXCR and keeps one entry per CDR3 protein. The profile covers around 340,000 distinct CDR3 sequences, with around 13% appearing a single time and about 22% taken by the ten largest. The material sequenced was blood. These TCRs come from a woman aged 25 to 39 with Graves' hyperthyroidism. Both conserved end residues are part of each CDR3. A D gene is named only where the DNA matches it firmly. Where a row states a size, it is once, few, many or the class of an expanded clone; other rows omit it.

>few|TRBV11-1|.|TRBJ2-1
CASSLEGISDEQFF
TGTGCCAGCAGCTTAGAGGGTATTAGCGATGAGCAGTTCTTC
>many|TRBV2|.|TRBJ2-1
CASSDGGTYNEQFF
TGTGCCAGCAGTGATGGTGGCACCTACAATGAGCAGTTCTTC
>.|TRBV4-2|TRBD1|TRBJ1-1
CASSTSGGPLETEAFF
TGTGCCAGCAGCACGTCAGGGGGCCCCTTGGAAACTGAAGCTTTCTTT
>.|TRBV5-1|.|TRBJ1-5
CASSMSDPGNQPQHF
TGCGCCAGCAGCATGTCGGACCCAGGCAATCAGCCCCAGCATTTT
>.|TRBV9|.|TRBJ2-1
CASSVGDGPYNEQFF
TGTGCCAGCAGCGTTGGGGACGGCCCCTACAATGAGCAGTTCTTC
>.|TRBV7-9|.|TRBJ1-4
CASSLGESTNEKLFF
TGTGCCAGCAGCTTAGGGGAATCAACTAATGAAAAACTGTTTTTT
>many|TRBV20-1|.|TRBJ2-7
CSASPIAWGDFYEQYF
TGCAGTGCTAGTCCGATCGCCTGGGGGGACTTCTACGAGCAGTACTTC
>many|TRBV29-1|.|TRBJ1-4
CSGGTSEKLFF
TGCAGCGGGGGGACCAGCGAAAAACTGTTTTTT
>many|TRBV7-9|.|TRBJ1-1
CASSLGTDSRKAFF
TGTGCCAGCAGCTTAGGGACAGACTCCCGAAAAGCTTTCTTT
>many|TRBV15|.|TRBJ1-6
CATSRDGGNSPLHF
TGTGCCACCAGCAGAGACGGGGGTAATTCACCCCTCCACTTT
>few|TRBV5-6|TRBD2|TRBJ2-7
CASSWTSGDYEQYF
TGTGCCAGCAGCTGGACTAGCGGGGATTACGAGCAGTACTTC